This note documents a single TCR beta chain sequence. The data were taken from a study of chemoradiotherapy in HPV16-positive cancers. V was trimmed by 6 bases and J by 7 bases, leaving 12 bases between them. In germline, CDR1 is MNHEY, CDR2 SVGAGI. This CDR3 is 13 amino acids long. The method was immunoSEQ multiplex PCR; TCRdb's version includes in-frame clones alone and lacks a portion of them. The table lists about 32,000 clones, approximately 88% of them singletons. The V gene is TRBV6-5, the J gene TRBJ2-2; D uncertain. Sequences were derived from blood, sampled from a patient who underwent chemoradiotherapy. The TCR was taken from a human donor with HPV-associated anogenital cancer. The DNA for the CDR3 is TGTGCCAGCAGGGGTCTGGGCCACGGGGAGCTGTTTTTT. This encodes CASRGLGHGELFF.